This section outlines one TCR beta chain sequence together with its context. This sample was included in a study of blood T cell repertoires in COVID-19. The wider study: Collection of acute and convalescent COVID-19 samples took place in the United States, Italy and Spain. The analysed material was cDNA or gDNA that came from T cells, B-cell-depleted T cells, or PBMCs.

The V gene lost 0 bases and the J gene lost 1 base, with 11 bases spanning the gap. Germline values: CDR1 SGHRS, CDR2 YFSETQ. The CDR3 has 15 amino acids. Each participant's cohort was designated according to participant-reported clinical history. Cohort 3 recovered donors had two negative PCRs, clearance, or symptom resolution. Produced via immunoSEQ multiplex PCR; TCRdb's table is partial and in-frame only. The repertoire holds some 180,000 clones, with around 83% as singletons. Sequencing was done on a sample of PBMCs or T cells enriched from blood (not recorded which). The chain is built from TRBV5-1 and TRBJ2-7, with D perhaps matching TRBD2 (6 bases). This sequence originates from a man aged 35-49 years who had recovered from COVID-19. This chain's CDR3 is CASSLAWRGSYEQYF. DNA for the CDR3: TGCGCCAGCAGCTTGGCTTGGCGGGGTTCCTACGAGCAGTACTTC.